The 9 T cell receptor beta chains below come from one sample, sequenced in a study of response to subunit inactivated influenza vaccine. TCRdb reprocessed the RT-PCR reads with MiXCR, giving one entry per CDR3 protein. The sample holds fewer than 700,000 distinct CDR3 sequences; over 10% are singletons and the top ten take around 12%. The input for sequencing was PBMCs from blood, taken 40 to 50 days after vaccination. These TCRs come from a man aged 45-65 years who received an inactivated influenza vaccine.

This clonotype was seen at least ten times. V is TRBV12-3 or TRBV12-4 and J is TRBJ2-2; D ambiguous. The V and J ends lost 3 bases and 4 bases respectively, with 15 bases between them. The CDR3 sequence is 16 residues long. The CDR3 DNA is TGTGCCAGCAGTTTCAATTTCGGGTCTAGCACCGGGGAGCTGTTTTTT. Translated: CASSFNFGSSTGELFF.

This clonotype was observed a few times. As DNA, the CDR3 is TGTGCCAGTAGTATACGGGCCACATTGAGCAATCAGCCCCAGCATTTT. The encoded protein is CASSIRATLSNQPQHF. The rearrangement uses TRBV19 and TRBJ1-5; no firm D call. CDR1 and CDR2 (germline): LNHDA, SQIVND (reference sequence). V lost 2 bases, J lost 1 base, and 12 bases lay in between. The CDR3 has 16 residues.

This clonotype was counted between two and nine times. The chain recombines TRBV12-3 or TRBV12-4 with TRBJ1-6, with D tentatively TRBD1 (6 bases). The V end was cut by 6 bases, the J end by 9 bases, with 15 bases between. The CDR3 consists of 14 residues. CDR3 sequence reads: CASRGQLEGSPLHF. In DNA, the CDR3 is TGTGCCAGCAGAGGACAGTTGGAAGGTTCACCCCTCCACTTT.

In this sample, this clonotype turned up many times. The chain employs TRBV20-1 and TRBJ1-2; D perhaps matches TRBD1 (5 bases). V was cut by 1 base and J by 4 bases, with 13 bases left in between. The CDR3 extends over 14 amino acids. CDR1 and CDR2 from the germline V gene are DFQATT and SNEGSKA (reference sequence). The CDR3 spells CSARVGQGGYGYTF. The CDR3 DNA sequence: TGCAGTGCTAGAGTCGGGCAGGGAGGCTATGGCTACACCTTC.

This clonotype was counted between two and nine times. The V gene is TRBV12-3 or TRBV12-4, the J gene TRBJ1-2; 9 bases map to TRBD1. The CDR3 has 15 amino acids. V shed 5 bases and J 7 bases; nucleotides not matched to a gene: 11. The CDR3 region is CASSRKPGQGSGYTF. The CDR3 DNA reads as TGTGCCAGCAGTCGCAAACCGGGACAGGGTTCTGGCTACACCTTC.

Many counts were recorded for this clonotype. CDR3 sequence (DNA): TGTGCCAGCAGTCAGGTCATGAACACTGAAGCTTTCTTT. It encodes CASSQVMNTEAFF. The gene calls are TRBV7-2 and TRBJ1-1; D gene unclear. V was cut by 6 bases and J by 0 bases, with 8 bases left in between. This CDR3 comprises 13 residues. CDR1 SGHTA and CDR2 FQGNSA come from the germline V gene.

DNA for the CDR3: TGTGCCAGCAACTCCCAGGGACAGGCTTGGTGGGAGCAGTTCTTC. It codes for CASNSQGQAWWEQFF. This chain joins TRBV7-8 and TRBJ2-1; 8 bases agree with TRBD1. The CDR3 sequence is 15 residues long. V dropped 7 bases and J dropped 10; count of bases not matched to a gene: 15. Germline CDR1 reads SGHVS; CDR2 reads FQNEAQ. Full variable domain (rest looked up from reference TRBV7-8 and TRBJ2-1): GAGVSQSPRYKVAKRGQDVALRCDPISGHVSLFWYQQALGQGPEFLTYFQNEAQLDKSGLPSDRFFAERPEGSVSTLKIQRTQQEDSAVYLCASNSQGQAWWEQFFGPGTRLTVL.

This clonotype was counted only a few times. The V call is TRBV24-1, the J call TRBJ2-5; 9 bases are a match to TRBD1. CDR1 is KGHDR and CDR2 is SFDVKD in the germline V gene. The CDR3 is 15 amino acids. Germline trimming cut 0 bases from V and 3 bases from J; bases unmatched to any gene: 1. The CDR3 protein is CATSDLGTGKETQYF. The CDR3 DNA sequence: TGTGCCACCAGTGATTTGGGGACAGGGAAAGAGACCCAGTACTTC.

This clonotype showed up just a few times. CDR3: CASSYSRQGRTGANVLTF. CDR3 bases: TGTGCCAGCAGTTACTCGAGACAGGGGAGGACTGGGGCCAACGTCCTGACTTTC. The chain recombines TRBV6-5 with TRBJ2-6; 8 bases are shared with TRBD1. With 0 bases clipped from V and 2 bases from J, the junction kept 6 bases outside the gene matches. The germline gives CDR1 MNHEY, CDR2 SVGAGI. CDR3 length: 18 residues.